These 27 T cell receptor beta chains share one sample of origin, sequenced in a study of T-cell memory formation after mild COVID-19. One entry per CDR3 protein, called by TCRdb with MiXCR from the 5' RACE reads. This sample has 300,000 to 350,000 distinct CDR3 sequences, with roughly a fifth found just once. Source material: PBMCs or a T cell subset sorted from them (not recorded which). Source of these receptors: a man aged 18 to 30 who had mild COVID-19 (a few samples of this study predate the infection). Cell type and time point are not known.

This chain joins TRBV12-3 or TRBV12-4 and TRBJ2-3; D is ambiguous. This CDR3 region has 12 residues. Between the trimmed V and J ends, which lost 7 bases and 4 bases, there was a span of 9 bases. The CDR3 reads CASTRIPDTQYF. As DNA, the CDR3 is TGTGCCAGCACCCGGATCCCAGATACGCAGTATTTT.

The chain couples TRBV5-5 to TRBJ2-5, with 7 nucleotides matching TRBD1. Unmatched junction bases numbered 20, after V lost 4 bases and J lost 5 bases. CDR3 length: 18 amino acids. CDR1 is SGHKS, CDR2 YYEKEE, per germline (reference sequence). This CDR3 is CASSSRDSPRAIAETQYF. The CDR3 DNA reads TGTGCCAGCAGCAGTCGGGACAGTCCTAGGGCAATAGCGGAGACCCAGTACTTC.

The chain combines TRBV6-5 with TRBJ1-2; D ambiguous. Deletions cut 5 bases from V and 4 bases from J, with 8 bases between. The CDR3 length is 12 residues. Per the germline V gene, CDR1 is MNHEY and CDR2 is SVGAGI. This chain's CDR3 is CASSGRAYGYTF. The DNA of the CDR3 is TGTGCCAGCAGTGGCCGGGCCTATGGCTACACCTTC.

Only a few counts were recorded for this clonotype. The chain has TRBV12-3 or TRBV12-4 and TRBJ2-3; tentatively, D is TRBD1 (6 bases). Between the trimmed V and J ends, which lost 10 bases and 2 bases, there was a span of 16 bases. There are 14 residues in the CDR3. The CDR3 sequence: CATRLGAFTDTQYF. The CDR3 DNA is TGTGCCACCCGCCTGGGGGCCTTCACAGATACGCAGTATTTT.

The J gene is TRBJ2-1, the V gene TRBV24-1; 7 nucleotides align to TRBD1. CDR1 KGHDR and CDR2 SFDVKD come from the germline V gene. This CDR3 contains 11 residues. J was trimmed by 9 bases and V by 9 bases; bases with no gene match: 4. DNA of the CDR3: TGTGCCACCTACTCAGGGGGTGAGCAGTTCTTC. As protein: CATYSGGEQFF.

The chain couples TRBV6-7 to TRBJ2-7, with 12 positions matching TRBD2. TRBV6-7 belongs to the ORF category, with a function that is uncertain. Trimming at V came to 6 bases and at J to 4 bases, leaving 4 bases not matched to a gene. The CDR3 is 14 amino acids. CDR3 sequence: CASRRLAGVYEQYV. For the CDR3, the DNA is TGTGCCAGCAGAAGACTAGCGGGGGTGTACGAGCAGTACGTC.

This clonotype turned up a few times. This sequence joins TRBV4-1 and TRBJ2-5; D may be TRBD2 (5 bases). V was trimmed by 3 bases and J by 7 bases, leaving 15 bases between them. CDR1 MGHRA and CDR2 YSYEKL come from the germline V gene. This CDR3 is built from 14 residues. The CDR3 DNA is TGCGCCAGCAGCCAGGGCCTTAGCAGCGGGACCCAGTACTTC. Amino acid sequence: CASSQGLSSGTQYF.

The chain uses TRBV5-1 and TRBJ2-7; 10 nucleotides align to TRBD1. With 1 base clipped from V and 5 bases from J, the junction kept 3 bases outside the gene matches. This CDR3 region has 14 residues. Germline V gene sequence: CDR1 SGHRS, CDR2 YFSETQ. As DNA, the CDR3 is TGCGCCAGCAGCTTGACCGGGACAGGGGACGAGCAGTACGTC. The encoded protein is CASSLTGTGDEQYV.

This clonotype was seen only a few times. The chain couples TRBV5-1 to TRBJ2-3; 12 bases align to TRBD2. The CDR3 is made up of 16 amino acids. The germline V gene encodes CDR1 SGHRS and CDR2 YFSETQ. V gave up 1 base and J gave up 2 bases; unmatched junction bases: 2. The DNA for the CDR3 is TGCGCCAGCAGCTTGAGGACTAGCGGGGACACAGATACGCAGTATTTT. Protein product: CASSLRTSGDTDTQYF.

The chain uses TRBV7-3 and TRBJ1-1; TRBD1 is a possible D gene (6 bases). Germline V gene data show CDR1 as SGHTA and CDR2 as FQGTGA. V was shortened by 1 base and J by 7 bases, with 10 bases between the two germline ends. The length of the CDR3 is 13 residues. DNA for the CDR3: TGTGCCAGCAGCTTAAATAACAGGGTTGAAGCTTTCTTT. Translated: CASSLNNRVEAFF.

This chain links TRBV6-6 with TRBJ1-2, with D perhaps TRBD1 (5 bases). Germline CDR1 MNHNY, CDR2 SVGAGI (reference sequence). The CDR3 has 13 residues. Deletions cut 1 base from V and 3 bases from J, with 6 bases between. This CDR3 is CASSYLGDYGYTF. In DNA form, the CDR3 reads TGTGCCAGCAGTTACTTGGGGGACTATGGCTACACCTTC.

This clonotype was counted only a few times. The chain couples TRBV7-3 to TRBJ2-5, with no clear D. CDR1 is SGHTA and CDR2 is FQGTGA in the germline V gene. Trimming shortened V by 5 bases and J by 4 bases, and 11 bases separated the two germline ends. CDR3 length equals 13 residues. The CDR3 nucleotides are TGTGCCAGCAGCGAACAATTTGGAGAGACCCAGTACTTC. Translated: CASSEQFGETQYF.

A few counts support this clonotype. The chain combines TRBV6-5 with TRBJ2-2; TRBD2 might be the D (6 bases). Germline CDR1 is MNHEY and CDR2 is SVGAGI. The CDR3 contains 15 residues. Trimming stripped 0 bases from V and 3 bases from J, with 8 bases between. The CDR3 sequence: CASSYSSGDTGELFF. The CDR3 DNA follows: TGTGCCAGCAGTTACTCGTCGGGGGACACCGGGGAGCTGTTTTTT.

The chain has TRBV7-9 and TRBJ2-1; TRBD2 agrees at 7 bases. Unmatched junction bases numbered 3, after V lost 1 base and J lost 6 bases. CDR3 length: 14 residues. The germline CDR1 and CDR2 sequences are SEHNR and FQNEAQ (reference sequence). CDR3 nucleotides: TGTGCCAGCAGCTTAGGGGGAGGGCCCAATGAGCAGTTCTTC. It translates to CASSLGGGPNEQFF.

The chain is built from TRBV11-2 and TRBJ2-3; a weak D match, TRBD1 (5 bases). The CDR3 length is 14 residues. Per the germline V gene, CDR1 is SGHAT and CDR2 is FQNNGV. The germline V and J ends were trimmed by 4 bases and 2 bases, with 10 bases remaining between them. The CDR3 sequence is CASSSRTITDTQYF. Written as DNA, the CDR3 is TGTGCCAGCAGCTCCAGGACAATCACAGATACGCAGTATTTT.

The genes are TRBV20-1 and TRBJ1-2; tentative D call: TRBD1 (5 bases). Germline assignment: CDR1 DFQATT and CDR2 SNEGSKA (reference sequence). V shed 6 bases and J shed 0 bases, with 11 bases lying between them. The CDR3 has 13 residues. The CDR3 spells CSAGGRANYGYTF. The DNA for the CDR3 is TGCAGTGCCGGGGGGAGGGCTAACTATGGCTACACCTTC.

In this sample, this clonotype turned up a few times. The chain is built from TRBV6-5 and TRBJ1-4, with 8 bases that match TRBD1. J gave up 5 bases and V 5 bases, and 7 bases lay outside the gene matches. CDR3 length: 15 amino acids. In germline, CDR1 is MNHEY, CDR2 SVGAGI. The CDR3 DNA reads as TGTGCCAGCAGTCGAGGACAGGGCTTAAATGAAAAACTGTTTTTT. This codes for CASSRGQGLNEKLFF.

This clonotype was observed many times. Here the CDR3 DNA reads TGTGCCAGCACCCGAGGGCAGGTGGGTCAGCCCCAGCATTTT. Residues: CASTRGQVGQPQHF. This chain uses TRBV12-3 or TRBV12-4 with TRBJ1-5; no reliable D call. V gave up 7 bases and J gave up 6 bases, with 16 bases separating them. This CDR3 is 14 amino acids long.

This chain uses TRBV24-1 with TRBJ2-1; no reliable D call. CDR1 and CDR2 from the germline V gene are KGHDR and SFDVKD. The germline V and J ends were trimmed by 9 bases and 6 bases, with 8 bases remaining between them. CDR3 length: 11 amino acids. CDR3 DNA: TGTGCCACCGGGCACCTCAATGAGCAGTTCTTC. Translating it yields CATGHLNEQFF.

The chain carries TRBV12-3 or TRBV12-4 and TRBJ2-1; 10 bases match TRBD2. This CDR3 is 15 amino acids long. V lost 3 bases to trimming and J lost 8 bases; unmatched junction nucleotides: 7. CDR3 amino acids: CASSLSGGAFDEQFF. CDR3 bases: TGTGCCAGCAGTTTGAGCGGGGGGGCGTTCGATGAGCAGTTCTTC.

CDR3 sequence (DNA): TGTGCCAGCGTCATTCTGGCGGGACGGGAAGCTTTCTTT. Its protein product is CASVILAGREAFF. The V and J genes are TRBV28 and TRBJ1-1; D perhaps matches TRBD1 (5 bases). With 8 bases removed from V and 8 bases from J, the gap between germline ends came to 18 bases. Germline assignment: CDR1 MDHEN and CDR2 SYDVKM. The CDR3 consists of 13 residues. Drawing the rest from reference TRBV28 and TRBJ1-1, the complete variable domain is DVKVTQSSRYLVKRTGEKVFLECVQDMDHENMFWYRQDPGLGLRLIYFSYDVKMKEKGDIPEGYSVSREKKERFSLILESASTNQTSMYLCASVILAGREAFFGQGTRLTVV.

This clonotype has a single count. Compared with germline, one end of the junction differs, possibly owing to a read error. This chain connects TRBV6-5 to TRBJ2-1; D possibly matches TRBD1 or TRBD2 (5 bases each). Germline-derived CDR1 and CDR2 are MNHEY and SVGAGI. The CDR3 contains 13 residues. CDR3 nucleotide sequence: TGTGCCAGCAGGTATCTCGGGGCGGATGAGCAGTTATTC. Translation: CASRYLGADEQLF.

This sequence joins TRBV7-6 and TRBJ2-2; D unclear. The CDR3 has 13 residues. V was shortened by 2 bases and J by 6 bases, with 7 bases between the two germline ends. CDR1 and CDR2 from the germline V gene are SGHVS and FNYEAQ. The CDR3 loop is CASSLRVAGELFF. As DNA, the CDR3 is TGTGCCAGCAGCTTAAGAGTAGCCGGGGAGCTGTTTTTT.

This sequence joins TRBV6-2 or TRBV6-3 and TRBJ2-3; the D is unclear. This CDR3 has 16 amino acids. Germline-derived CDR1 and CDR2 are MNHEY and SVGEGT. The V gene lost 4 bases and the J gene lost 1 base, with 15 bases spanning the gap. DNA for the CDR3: TGTGCCAGCAGTTCCGGACCAACCTCCCGCACAGATACGCAGTATTTT. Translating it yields CASSSGPTSRTDTQYF.

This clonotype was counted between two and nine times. Here the CDR3 reads CASSLIARGYTF. DNA for the CDR3: TGTGCCAGCAGCTTAATCGCAAGAGGCTACACCTTC. J is TRBJ1-2 and V is TRBV7-2, with D unclear. Trimming took 2 bases from V and 8 from J, leaving 9 bases between them. Germline V gene data show CDR1 as SGHTA and CDR2 as FQGNSA. This CDR3 spans 12 amino acids.

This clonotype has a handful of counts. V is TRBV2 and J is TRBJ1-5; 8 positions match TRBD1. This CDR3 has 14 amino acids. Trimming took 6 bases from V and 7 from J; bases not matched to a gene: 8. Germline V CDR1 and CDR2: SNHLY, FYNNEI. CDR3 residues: CASRARGLKQPQHF. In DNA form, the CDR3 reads TGTGCCAGCAGGGCCAGGGGGCTTAAACAGCCCCAGCATTTT.

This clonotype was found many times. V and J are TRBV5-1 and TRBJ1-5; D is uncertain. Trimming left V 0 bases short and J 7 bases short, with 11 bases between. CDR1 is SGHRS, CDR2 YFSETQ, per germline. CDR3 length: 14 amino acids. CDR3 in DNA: TGCGCCAGCAGCTTGGATGCCGAAAGGCAGCCCCAGCATTTT. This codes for CASSLDAERQPQHF.